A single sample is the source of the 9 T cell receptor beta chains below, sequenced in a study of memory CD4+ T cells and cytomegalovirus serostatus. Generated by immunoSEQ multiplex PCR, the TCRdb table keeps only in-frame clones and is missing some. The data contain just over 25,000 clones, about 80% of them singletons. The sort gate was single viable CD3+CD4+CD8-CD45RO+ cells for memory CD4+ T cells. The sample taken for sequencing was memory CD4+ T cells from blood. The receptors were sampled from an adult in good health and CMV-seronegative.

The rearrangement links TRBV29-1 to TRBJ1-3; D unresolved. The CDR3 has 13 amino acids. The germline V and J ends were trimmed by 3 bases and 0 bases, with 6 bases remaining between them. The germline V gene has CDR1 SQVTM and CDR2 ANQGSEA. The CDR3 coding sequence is TGCAGCGTTGAGGTCTACTCTGGAAACACCATATATTTT. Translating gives CSVEVYSGNTIYF. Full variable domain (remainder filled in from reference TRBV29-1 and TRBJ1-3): SAVISQKPSRDICQRGTSLTIQCQVDSQVTMMFWYRQQPGQSLTLIATANQGSEATYESGFVIDKFPISRPNLTFSTLTVSNMSPEDSSIYLCSVEVYSGNTIYFGEGSWLTVV.

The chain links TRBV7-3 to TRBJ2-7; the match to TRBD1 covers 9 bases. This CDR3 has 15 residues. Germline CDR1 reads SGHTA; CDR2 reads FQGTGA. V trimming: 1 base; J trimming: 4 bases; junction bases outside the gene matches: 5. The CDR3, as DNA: TGTGCCAGCAGCTTAAGTGGGACAGGGAATTACGAGCAGTACTTC. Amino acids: CASSLSGTGNYEQYF. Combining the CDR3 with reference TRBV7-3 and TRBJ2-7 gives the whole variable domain GAGVSQTPSNKVTEKGKYVELRCDPISGHTALYWYRQSLGQGPEFLIYFQGTGAADDSGLPNDRFFAVRPEGSVSTLKIQRTERGDSAVYLCASSLSGTGNYEQYFGPGTRLTVT.

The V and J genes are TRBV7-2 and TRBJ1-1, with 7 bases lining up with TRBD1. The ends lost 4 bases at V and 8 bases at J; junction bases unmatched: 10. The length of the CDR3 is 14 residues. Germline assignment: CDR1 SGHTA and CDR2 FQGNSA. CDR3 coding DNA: TGTGCCAGCAGCTACCCAGACAGGGCCGTCGAAGCTTTCTTT. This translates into CASSYPDRAVEAFF.

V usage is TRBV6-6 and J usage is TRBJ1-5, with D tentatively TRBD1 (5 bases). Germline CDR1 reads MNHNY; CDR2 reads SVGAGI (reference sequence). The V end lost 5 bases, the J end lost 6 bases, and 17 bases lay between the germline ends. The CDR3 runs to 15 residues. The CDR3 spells CASSVGQGVGQPQHF. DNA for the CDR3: TGTGCCAGCAGTGTTGGACAAGGGGTGGGTCAGCCCCAGCATTTT.

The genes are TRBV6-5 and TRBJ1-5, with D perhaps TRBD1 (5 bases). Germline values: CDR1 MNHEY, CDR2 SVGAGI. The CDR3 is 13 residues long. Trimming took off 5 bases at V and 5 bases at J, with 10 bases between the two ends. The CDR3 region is CASSTGLYQPQHF. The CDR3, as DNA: TGTGCCAGCAGTACGGGACTCTATCAGCCCCAGCATTTT.

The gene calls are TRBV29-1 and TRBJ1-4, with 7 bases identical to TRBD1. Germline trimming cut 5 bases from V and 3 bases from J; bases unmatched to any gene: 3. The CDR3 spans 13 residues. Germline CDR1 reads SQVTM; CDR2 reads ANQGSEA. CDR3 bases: TGCAGCGTTCAGGGGGGACCTAATGAAAAACTGTTTTTT. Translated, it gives CSVQGGPNEKLFF.

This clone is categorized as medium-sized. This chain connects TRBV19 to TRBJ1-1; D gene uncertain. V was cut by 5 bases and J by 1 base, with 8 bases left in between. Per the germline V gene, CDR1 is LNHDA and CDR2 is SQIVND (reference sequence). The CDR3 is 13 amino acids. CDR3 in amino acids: CASSGRGNTEAFF. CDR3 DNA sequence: TGTGCCAGTAGTGGTCGGGGGAACACTGAAGCTTTCTTT.

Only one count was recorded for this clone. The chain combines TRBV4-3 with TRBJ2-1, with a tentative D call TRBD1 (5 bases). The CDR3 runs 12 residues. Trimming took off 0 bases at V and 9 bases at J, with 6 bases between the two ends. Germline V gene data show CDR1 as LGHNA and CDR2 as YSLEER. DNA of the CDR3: TGCGCCAGCAGCCAAGACAGGGCTGAGCAGTTCTTC. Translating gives CASSQDRAEQFF.

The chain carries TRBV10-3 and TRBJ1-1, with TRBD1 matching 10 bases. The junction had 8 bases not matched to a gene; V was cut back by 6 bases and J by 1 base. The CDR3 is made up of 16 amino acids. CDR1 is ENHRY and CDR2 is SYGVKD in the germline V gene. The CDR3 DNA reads TGTGCCATCAGGAGGACAGGGGGGATGGGGAACACTGAAGCTTTCTTT. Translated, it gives CAIRRTGGMGNTEAFF.